Sequencing of this T cell receptor (beta chain) was carried out in a study of blood T cell repertoires in COVID-19 (dated by TCRdb to the early 2020s). Regarding the complete study: The collaborator samples originated in the United States, Italy and Spain and spanned the acute and convalescent phases of COVID-19. Where HLA class I and class II types were available, the types were taken from metadata supplied by the sample provider, not from assay-based typing. The repertoires were released in a freely available public database meant as a resource for research on the immune response to SARS-CoV-2. Deeply sampled blood TCRbeta repertoires from subjects exposed to, actively infected with, or recovered from COVID-19 were included in the dataset. The sample metadata nearly always contained a de-identified subject ID, COVID-19 status, age in years and sex. The samples were drawn from the first 160 participants of the ongoing ImmuneRACE study and from over 950 subjects provided by 6 global collaborators. The material from the prospective study consisted of cDNA or gDNA derived from T cells, B-cell-depleted T cells, or PBMCs. On the study overall, not on this receptor specifically: Clinical and demographic metadata were provided uncurated, with the amount varying by source and participant.

The collaborating institutions used their own protocols to collect whole blood in K2EDTA tubes. Collaborator samples were shipped for TCRbeta analysis as frozen whole blood, isolated PBMCs, or DNA extracted from either sample type. As concerns this clone: Its specific antigen is unknown. Nothing much larger sits one base from this clone, and base qualities are not available.

The trim is 2 bases for V and 5 bases for J, with a gap of 16 bases between the germline ends. The cysteine opens and the phenylalanine closes a CDR3 of 15 amino acids. Only the CDR3 part of the read is kept: 45 bases, read in frame from the first base. Looking up the germline V gene yields CDR1 SGDLS and CDR2 YYNGEE. The immunoSEQ Assay, a bias-controlled multiplex PCR, was used to amplify TCRbeta CDR3 regions from genomic DNA. From the authors' description of their analysis: Nucleated cell counts per sample were estimated from amplification of reference gene primers within the assay. Sequence reads were collapsed and filtered to measure the absolute abundance of every unique TCRbeta CDR3 rearrangement. For each sample, productive Simpson clonality was calculated by taking the square root of Simpson's diversity index across productive rearrangements. TCRdb took this table from immuneACCESS and kept in-frame rearrangements with V and J called. Such tables lack part of the clones; where checked against another copy, unresolved V genes explain under half of the gap, and the rest is unexplained. V and J calls plus clone size are reproduced from that table; the DNA served to infer D and trimming. In this sample the table shows around 130,000 clones, about four fifths of which occur a single time. The ten largest clones capture roughly 17% of the sample.

The receptor was derived from a woman between 45 and 65 years old with acute or convalescent COVID-19. The sample taken for sequencing was peripheral blood. This receptor chain uses TRBV9 and TRBJ1-1; D gene: possibly TRBD1, on 6 matching bases. The nucleotide sequence is given as TGTGCCAGCAGCGTGGAAACAACAGGGCGTACTGAAGCTTTCTTT. This sequence encodes CASSVETTGRTEAFF.